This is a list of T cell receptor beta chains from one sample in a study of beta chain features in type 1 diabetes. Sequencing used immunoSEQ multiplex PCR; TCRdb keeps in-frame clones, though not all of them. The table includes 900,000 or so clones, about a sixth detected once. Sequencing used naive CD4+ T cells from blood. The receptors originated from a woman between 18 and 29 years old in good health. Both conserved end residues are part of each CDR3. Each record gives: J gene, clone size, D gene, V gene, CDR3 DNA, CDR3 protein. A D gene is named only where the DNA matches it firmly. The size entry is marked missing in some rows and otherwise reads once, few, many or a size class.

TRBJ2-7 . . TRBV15 TGTGCCACCAGCAAAGAACCGGGACTGGGATCCTACGAGCAGTACTTC CATSKEPGLGSYEQYF
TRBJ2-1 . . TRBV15 TGTGCCACCAGCAGAGAGGGCCTCAGGAACAATGAGCAGTTCTTC CATSREGLRNNEQFF
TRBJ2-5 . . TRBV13 TGTGCCAGCAGCCGAGGACGGGGCCAAGAGACCCAGTACTTC CASSRGRGQETQYF
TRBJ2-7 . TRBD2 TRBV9 TGTGCCAGCAGCGTAGATCCTAGCGGGGTATCCTACGAGCAGTACTTC CASSVDPSGVSYEQYF
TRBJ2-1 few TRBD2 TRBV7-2 TGTGCCAGCAGCTTAAGTAGGACTAGTATCGTGCAGTTCTTC CASSLSRTSIVQFF
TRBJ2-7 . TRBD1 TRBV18 TGTGCCAGCTCACCCGGGACAGGGACTCCCTACGAGCAGTACTTC CASSPGTGTPYEQYF
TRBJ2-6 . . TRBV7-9 TGTGCCAGCAGCTTGTTGGGTGAGGCCGGGGCCAACGTCCTGACTTTC CASSLLGEAGANVLTF
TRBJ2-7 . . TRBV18 TGTGCCAGCTCACCTAGTATGGCCGCGATGACCTACGAGCAGTACTTC CASSPSMAAMTYEQYF
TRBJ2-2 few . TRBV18 TGTGCCAGCTCACAGCTAGGAGGCACCGGGGAGCTGTTTTTT CASSQLGGTGELFF
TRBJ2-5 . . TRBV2 TGTGCCAGCAGTGAAAGGGTAGAGACCCAGTACTTC CASSERVETQYF
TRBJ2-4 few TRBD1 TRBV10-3 TGTGCCATCAGCCCGGGACAGGGTTTTAAGCAGTACTTC CAISPGQGFKQYF
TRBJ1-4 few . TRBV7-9 TGTGCCAGCAGCTTCACAGGGACAACTAATGAAAAACTGTTTTTT CASSFTGTTNEKLFF
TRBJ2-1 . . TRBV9 TGTGCCAGCAGCCCACAGGTCAGTAGCAATGAGCAGTTCTTC CASSPQVSSNEQFF
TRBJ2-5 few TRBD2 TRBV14 TGTGCCAGCAGCCAAGAGTTAGCGGGATGGGGAGAGACCCAGTACTTC CASSQELAGWGETQYF
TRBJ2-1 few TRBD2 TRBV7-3 TGTGCCAGCAGCCCAACCAGCGGGGGCGAGCAGTTCTTC CASSPTSGGEQFF
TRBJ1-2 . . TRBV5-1 TGCGCCAGCAGCTTGGATCGGACTGGCTACACCTTC CASSLDRTGYTF
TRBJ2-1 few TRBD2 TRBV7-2 TGTGCCAGCAGCTTAGCGTCCGGGACTAGCGGGCCTTACAATGAGCAGTTCTTC CASSLASGTSGPYNEQFF
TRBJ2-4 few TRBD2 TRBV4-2 TGTGCCAGCAGCCAAGAACACCCAGTCGGACTAGCGGGTACCGCCAAAAACATTCAGTACTTC CASSQEHPVGLAGTAKNIQYF
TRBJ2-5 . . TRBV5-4 TGTGCCAGCAGCTGGGGACCGCTAGAGACCCAGTACTTC CASSWGPLETQYF
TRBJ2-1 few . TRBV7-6 TGTGCCAGCAGCTTAAGGCTCGCGGGACAGAGTGGTGAGCAGTTCTTC CASSLRLAGQSGEQFF
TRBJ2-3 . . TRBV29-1 TGCAGCGTTCACACCCCCTTTAGCACAGATACGCAGTATTTT CSVHTPFSTDTQYF
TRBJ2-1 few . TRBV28 TGTGCCAGCAGTGGCCGAAATGAGCAGTTCTTC CASSGRNEQFF
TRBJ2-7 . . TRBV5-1 TGCGCCAGCAGCTGGTCGTGGGGGGACCGTCGAGCCTACGAGCAGTACTTC CASSWSWGDRRAYEQYF
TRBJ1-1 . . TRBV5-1 TGCGCCAGCAGCTCCGGGACGGTCCAGAGGGCTTTCTTT CASSSGTVQRAFF
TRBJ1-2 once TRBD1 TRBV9 TGTGCCAGCAGCGTATCGTCCACAGGGGATGGCTACACCTTC CASSVSSTGDGYTF
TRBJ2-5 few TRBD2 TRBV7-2 TGTGCCAGCAGCTTTGGCGGGAGTGAGACCCAGTACTTC CASSFGGSETQYF
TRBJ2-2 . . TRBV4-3 TGCGCCAGCAGCCAAGGACCGGGCACCGGGGAGCTGTTTTTT CASSQGPGTGELFF
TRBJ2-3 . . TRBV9 TGTGCCAGCAGCGTAGGGGGACAAAGAGATACGCAGTATTTT CASSVGGQRDTQYF
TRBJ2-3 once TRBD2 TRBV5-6 TGTGCCAGCTCGGATCTAGCGGGAGGTTTGGATACGCAGTATTTT CASSDLAGGLDTQYF
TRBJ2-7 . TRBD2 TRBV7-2 TGTGCCAGCAGCTTAGTAGGGAAAACTAGCGGGAGGGCCTTAGAGCAGTACTTC CASSLVGKTSGRALEQYF
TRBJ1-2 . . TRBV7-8 TGTGCCAGCAGCTTACGACCTCGGGCAGGGAGGAACTATGGCTACACCTTC CASSLRPRAGRNYGYTF
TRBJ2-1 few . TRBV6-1 TGTGCCAGCAGTGAGGGACGGGAGCAGTTCTTC CASSEGREQFF
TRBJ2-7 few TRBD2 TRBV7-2 TGTGCCAGCAGCGGGCTAGCGGGAGCCTACGAGCAGTACTTC CASSGLAGAYEQYF
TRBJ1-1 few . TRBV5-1 TGCGCCAGCAGCTTGGAACAGGCCCGGGTAGGAACTGAAGCTTTCTTT CASSLEQARVGTEAFF
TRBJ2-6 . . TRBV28 TGTGCCAGCAGCCTCTTGCCCTATTCGGGGGCCAACGTCCTGACTTTC CASSLLPYSGANVLTF
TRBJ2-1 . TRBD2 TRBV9 TGTGCCAGCAGCGTAGGGGCTAGCGGGGGTTACAATGAGCAGTTCTTC CASSVGASGGYNEQFF
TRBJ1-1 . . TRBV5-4 TGTGCCAGCAGCTTGGGGCGGGGTACTGAAGCTTTCTTT CASSLGRGTEAFF
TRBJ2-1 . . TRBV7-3 TGTGCCAGCAGCTTAGGGCGCGGTTTAGGGAACTCCTACAATGAGCAGTTCTTC CASSLGRGLGNSYNEQFF
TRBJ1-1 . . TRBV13 TGTGCCAGCAGCCCCCAGGGAAACTCTGAAGCTTTCTTT CASSPQGNSEAFF
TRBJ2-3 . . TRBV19 TGTGCCAGTACTGCCTTCGGAGATACGCAGTATTTT CASTAFGDTQYF
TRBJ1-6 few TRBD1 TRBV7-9 TGTGCCAGCAGCCGCTCGGGACAGGGGAATTCACCCCTCCACTTT CASSRSGQGNSPLHF
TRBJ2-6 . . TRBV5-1 TGCGCCAGCAGCCCCCAGGGTGACACTACTGGGGCCAACGTCCTGACTTTC CASSPQGDTTGANVLTF
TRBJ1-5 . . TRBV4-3 TGCGCCAGCAGCCAAGGCCTCCGGGACGCAGATCAGCCCCAGCATTTT CASSQGLRDADQPQHF
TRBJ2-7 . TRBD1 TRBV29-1 TGCAGCGTGGCCGGGACAGGGAACGAGCAGTACTTC CSVAGTGNEQYF
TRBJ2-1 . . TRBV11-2 TGTGCCAGCACCGGGAACGTCGTCGAGCAGTTCTTC CASTGNVVEQFF
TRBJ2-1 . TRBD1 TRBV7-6 TGTGCCAGCAGCCGTGGGGACAGGTTCTCCAATGAGCAGTTCTTC CASSRGDRFSNEQFF
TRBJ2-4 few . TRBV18 TGTGCCAGCTCTTCCACCGGGGGCTCGAACATTCAGTACTTC CASSSTGGSNIQYF